Detailed here is one T cell receptor beta chain. This CDR3 contains 15 residues. Trimming removed 1 base from V and 2 bases from J, with 12 bases in between. From germline, CDR1 is LGHNT and CDR2 FRNRAP. These data originate in a study of cytomegalovirus exposure and HLA in healthy donors. Researchers ran the PCR with 60 Vbeta and 13 Jbeta primers. The table came from immunoSEQ multiplex PCR; TCRdb's copy has only in-frame clones and leaves some out. The sample has about 160,000 clones, about 71% seen once. The specimen was PBMCs. The TCR comes from a woman aged 30 to 39 in good health and CMV-seronegative. The rearrangement uses TRBV12-5 and TRBJ2-7; D gene uncertain. CDR3: CASGLDTLDTYEQYF. The CDR3 nucleotides read TGTGCTAGTGGTTTGGATACCCTCGACACCTACGAGCAGTACTTC. Full variable domain (remainder filled in from reference TRBV12-5 and TRBJ2-7): DARVTQTPRHKVTEMGQEVTMRCQPILGHNTVFWYRQTMMQGLELLAYFRNRAPLDDSGMPKDRFSAEMPDATLATLKIQPSEPRDSAVYFCASGLDTLDTYEQYFGPGTRLTVT.